What follows describes a single T cell receptor beta chain. Only in-frame clones appear in the TCRdb table, and some are missing; sequencing was by immunoSEQ multiplex PCR. The data hold 44,000 or so clones, with roughly four fifths observed a single time. The sample is drawn from a study of early stage breast cancer tumors. Study at large: Most of the 16 invasive tumors were ER+, PR+ and HER2-.

The germline gives CDR1 MNHEY, CDR2 SVGAGI. The germline V and J ends were trimmed by 8 bases and 2 bases, with 14 bases remaining between them. The CDR3 totals 14 residues. The TCR was taken from a person aged 50-59 years with breast cancer. Sequencing was done on a sample of blood. The rearrangement links TRBV6-5 to TRBJ2-3; the D gene is possibly TRBD2 (6 bases). The chain's CDR3 is CASAWRGDTDTQYF. CDR3 nucleotides: TGTGCCAGCGCATGGAGGGGCGACACAGATACGCAGTATTTT.